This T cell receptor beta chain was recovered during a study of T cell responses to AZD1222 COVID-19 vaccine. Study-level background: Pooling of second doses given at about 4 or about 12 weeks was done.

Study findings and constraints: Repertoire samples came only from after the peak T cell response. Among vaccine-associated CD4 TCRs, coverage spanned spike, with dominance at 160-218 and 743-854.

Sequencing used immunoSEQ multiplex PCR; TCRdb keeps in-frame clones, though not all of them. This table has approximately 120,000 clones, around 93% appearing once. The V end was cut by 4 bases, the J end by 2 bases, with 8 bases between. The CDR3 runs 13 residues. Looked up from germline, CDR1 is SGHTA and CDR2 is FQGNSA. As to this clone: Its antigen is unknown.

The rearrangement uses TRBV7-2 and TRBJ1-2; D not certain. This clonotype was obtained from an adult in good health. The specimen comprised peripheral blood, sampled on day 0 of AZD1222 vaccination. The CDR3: CASSSGTNYGYTF. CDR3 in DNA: TGTGCCAGCAGCTCCGGAACAAACTATGGCTACACCTTC.